This TCR beta chain is drawn from a study of HIV-infected children after antiretroviral therapy interruption. About the study: Interruption-arm sampling covered weeks 0, 12, interruption end (24 or 48), and about 3 years post-study. In continuous treatment, analyzed samples were from weeks 0, 48 and 150.

Study-level findings and limits: Naive CD4+ CDR3 sharing between time points fell after interruption began. The Gini coefficient of naive CD4+ repertoires rose, returning to baseline by 3 years.

Deletions cut 1 base from V and 8 bases from J, with 17 bases between. CDR1 and CDR2 (germline): DFQATT, SNEGSKA (reference sequence). The CDR3 runs 14 residues. This clonotype was recorded at least ten times. Its antigen is not identified. Unique molecular identifiers were included in an RNA-based 3' RACE TCR library. TCRdb recomputed calls from the 3' RACE reads with MiXCR, one row per CDR3 protein. The table shows more than 85,000 distinct CDR3 sequences, with 6.9% occurring only once. Treatment given: PENTA 11 planned treatment interruption arm or continuous ART arm. This receptor was identified in a pool of human donors with HIV. The rearrangement joins TRBV20-1 to TRBJ1-2; D might be TRBD1 (6 bases). This sample comprised CD45RA+ CD4+ T cells from PBMCs, pooled from several time points, obtained from a donor given antiretroviral therapy, either interrupted or continuous. Noted subset: naive CD4+ CD45RA+ CD45RO- T cells. The CDR3 bases are TGCAGTGCTAGAGGCCCATCAGCTCAGGGGGGCTACACCTTC. Its protein is CSARGPSAQGGYTF.